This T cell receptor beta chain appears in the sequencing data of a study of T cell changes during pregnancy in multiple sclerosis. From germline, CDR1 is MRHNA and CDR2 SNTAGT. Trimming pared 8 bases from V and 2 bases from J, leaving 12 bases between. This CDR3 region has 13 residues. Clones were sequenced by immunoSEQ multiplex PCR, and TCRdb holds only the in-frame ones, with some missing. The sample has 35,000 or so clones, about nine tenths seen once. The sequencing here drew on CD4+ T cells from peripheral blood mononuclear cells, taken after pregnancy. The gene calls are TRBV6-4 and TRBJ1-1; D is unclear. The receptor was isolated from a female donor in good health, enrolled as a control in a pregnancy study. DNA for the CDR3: TGTGCCAGCGGAGTTCCCCTCAACACTGAAGCTTTCTTT. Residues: CASGVPLNTEAFF.